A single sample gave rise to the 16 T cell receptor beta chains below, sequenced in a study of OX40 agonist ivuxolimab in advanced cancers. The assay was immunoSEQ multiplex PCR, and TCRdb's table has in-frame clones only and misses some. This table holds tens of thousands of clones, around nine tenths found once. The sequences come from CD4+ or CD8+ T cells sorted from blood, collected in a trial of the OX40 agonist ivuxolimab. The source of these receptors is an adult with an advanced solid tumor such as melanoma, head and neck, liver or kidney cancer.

CDR3 in amino acids: CASSLGTSGTAYEQYF. The CDR3 nucleotides read TGCGCCAGCAGCTTGGGGACTAGCGGGACAGCCTACGAGCAGTACTTC. The rearrangement links TRBV5-1 to TRBJ2-7; TRBD2 matches at 12 bases. The CDR3 is made up of 16 amino acids. V trimming: 0 bases; J trimming: 2 bases; junction bases outside the gene matches: 3. Looked up from germline, CDR1 is SGHRS and CDR2 is YFSETQ.

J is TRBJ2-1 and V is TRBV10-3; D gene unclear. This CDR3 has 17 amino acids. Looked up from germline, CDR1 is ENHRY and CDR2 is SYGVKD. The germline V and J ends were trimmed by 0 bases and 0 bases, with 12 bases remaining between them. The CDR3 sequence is CAISESLGRSSYNEQFF. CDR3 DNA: TGTGCCATCAGTGAGTCTCTGGGCCGTAGCTCCTACAATGAGCAGTTCTTC.

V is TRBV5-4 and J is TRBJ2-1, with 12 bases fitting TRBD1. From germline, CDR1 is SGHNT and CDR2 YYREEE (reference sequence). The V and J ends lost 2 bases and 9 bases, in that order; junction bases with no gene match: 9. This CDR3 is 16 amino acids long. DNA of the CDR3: TGTGCCAGCAGCTTAGAGGGGGACAGGGGGCAGGGTGAGCAGTTCTTC. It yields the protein CASSLEGDRGQGEQFF.

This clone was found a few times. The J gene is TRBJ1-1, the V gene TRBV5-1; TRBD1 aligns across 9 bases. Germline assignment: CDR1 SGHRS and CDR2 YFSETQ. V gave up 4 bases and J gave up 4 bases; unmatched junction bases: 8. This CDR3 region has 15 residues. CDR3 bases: TGCGCCAGCAGCCCCCGGGGACAGGGAACCACTGAAGCTTTCTTT. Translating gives CASSPRGQGTTEAFF. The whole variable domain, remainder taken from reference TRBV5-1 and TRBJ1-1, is KAGVTQTPRYLIKTRGQQVTLSCSPISGHRSVSWYQQTPGQGLQFLFEYFSETQRNKGNFPGRFSGRQFSNSRSEMNVSTLELGDSALYLCASSPRGQGTTEAFFGQGTRLTVV.

Written as DNA, the CDR3 is TGTGCCAGCAGCGTACTAGCGGCTAGCACAGATACGCAGTATTTT. Translating gives CASSVLAASTDTQYF. This chain uses TRBV6-4 with TRBJ2-3; 8 bases align to TRBD2. With 6 bases clipped from V and 0 bases from J, the junction kept 5 bases outside the gene matches. The CDR3 runs to 15 residues. Germline CDR1 is MRHNA and CDR2 is SNTAGT.

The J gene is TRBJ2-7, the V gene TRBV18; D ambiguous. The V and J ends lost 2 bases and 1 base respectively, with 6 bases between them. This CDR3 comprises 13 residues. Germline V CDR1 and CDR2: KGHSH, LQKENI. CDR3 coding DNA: TGTGCCAGCTCACCAGGGCAGTCCTACGAGCAGTACTTC. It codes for CASSPGQSYEQYF.

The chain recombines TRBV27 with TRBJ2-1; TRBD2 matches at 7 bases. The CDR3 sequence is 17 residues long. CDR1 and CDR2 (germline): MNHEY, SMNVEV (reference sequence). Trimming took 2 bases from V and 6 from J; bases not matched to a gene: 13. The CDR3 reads CASSLQARAGVLNEQFF. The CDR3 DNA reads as TGTGCCAGCAGTTTACAAGCCCGGGCGGGAGTACTCAATGAGCAGTTCTTC.

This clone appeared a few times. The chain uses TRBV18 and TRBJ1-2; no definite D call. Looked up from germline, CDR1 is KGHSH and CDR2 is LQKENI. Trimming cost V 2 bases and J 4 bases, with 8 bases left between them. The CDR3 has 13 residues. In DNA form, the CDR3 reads TGTGCCAGCTCACCATCCGTTGGCTATGGCTACACCTTC. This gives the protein CASSPSVGYGYTF.

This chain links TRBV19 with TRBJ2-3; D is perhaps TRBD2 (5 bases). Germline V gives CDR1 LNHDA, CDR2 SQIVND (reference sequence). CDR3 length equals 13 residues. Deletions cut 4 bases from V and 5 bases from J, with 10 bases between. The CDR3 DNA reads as TGTGCCAGTAGTACCCCCGAGGGAGATACGCAGTATTTT. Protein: CASSTPEGDTQYF.

The CDR3: CASSSWTQEETQYF. The CDR3 region has the DNA TGCGCCAGCAGCTCTTGGACTCAAGAAGAGACCCAGTACTTC. The V and J genes are TRBV4-1 and TRBJ2-5, with a possible D match to TRBD2 (5 bases). Trimming shortened V by 5 bases and J by 3 bases, and 13 bases separated the two germline ends. The CDR3 sequence is 14 residues long. Germline V gives CDR1 MGHRA, CDR2 YSYEKL.

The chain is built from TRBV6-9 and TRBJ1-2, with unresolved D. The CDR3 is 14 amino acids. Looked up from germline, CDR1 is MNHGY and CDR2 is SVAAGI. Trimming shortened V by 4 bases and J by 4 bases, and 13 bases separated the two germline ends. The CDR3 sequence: CASSSIGPPYGYTF. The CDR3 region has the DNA TGTGCCAGCAGTTCTATCGGACCACCCTATGGCTACACCTTC.

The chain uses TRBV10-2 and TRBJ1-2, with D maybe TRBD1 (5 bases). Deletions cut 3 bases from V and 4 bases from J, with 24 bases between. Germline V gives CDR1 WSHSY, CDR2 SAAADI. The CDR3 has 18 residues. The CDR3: CASSEYLPARAASYGYTF. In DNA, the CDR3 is TGCGCCAGCAGTGAATACCTCCCGGCCAGGGCAGCCAGCTATGGCTACACCTTC.

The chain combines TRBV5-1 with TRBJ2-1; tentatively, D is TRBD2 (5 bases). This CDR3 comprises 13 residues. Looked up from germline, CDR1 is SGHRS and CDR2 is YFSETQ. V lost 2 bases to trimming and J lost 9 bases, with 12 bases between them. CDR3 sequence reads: CASSFRESGEQFF. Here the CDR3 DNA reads TGCGCCAGCAGCTTCCGGGAATCGGGTGAGCAGTTCTTC.

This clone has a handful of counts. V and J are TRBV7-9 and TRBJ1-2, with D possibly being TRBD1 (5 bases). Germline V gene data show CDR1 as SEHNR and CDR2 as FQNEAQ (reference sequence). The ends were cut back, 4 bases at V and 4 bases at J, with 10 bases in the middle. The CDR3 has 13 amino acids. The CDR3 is CASSWDRGYGYTF. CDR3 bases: TGTGCCAGCAGCTGGGACCGGGGCTATGGCTACACCTTC.

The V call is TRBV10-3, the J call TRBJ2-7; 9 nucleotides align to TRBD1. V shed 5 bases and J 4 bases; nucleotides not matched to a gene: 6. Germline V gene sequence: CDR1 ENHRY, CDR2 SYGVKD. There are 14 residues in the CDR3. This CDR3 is CAISKIGQGYEQYF. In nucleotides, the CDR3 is TGTGCCATCAGTAAAATAGGACAGGGGTACGAGCAGTACTTC.

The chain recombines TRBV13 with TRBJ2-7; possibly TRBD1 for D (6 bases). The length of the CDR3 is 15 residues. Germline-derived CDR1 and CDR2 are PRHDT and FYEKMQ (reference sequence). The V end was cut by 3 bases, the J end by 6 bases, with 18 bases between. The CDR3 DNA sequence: TGTGCCAGCAGCTTGGCAGGGGACATGGGATCCGAGCAGTACTTC. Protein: CASSLAGDMGSEQYF.